This entry lists 13 T cell receptor beta chains sequenced from one sample in a study of blood T cell repertoires in COVID-19. Generated by immunoSEQ multiplex PCR, the TCRdb table keeps only in-frame clones and is missing some. The sample shows around 380,000 clones, about 89% of them seen only once. The sample comprised PBMCs or T cells enriched from blood (not recorded which). The receptors were gathered from a young man who had recovered from COVID-19.

This clone was seen once. V usage is TRBV4-2 and J usage is TRBJ1-1, with TRBD1 matching 10 bases. The J segment lost 4 bases and the V segment lost 0 bases, leaving 2 bases of the junction unmatched. The CDR3 length is 15 residues. CDR1 LGHNA and CDR2 YNFKEQ come from the germline V gene. CDR3 DNA sequence: TGTGCCAGCAGCCAAGATGGGACAGGGGTCACTGAAGCTTTCTTT. This sequence encodes CASSQDGTGVTEAFF.

This clone was observed a single time. This chain connects TRBV13 to TRBJ1-2; D not resolved. In germline, CDR1 is PRHDT, CDR2 FYEKMQ (reference sequence). V was clipped by 5 bases and J by 2 bases, with 9 bases between them. The CDR3 covers 13 residues. The CDR3 sequence: CASSQTQNYGYTF. The CDR3 DNA reads as TGTGCCAGCAGCCAGACACAAAACTATGGCTACACCTTC.

The V and J genes are TRBV5-1 and TRBJ1-2; no clear D. Deletions cut 2 bases from V and 5 bases from J, with 13 bases between. This CDR3 is 14 amino acids long. Germline V gives CDR1 SGHRS, CDR2 YFSETQ. CDR3 amino acids: CASSFGLSGYGYTF. CDR3 coding DNA: TGCGCCAGCAGCTTCGGCTTATCGGGATATGGCTACACCTTC.

The genes are TRBV19 and TRBJ1-2; TRBD1 agrees at 9 bases. Per the germline V gene, CDR1 is LNHDA and CDR2 is SQIVND (reference sequence). V lost 10 bases to trimming and J lost 6 bases; unmatched junction nucleotides: 9. The CDR3 sequence is 13 residues long. In nucleotides, the CDR3 is TGTGCCACCCCTAGGGGGACAGGGAATGGCTACACCTTC. As protein: CATPRGTGNGYTF.

The chain is built from TRBV9 and TRBJ2-1, with 14 bases that match TRBD2. J lost 8 bases, V lost 4 bases, and 8 bases had no gene match. Germline CDR1 and CDR2: SGDLS and YYNGEE. CDR3 length: 16 amino acids. Here the CDR3 reads CASSSRLAGGPDEQFF. The CDR3 nucleotides read TGTGCCAGCAGCTCCCGACTAGCGGGGGGGCCGGATGAGCAGTTCTTC.

This clone was observed once. DNA for the CDR3: TGCGCCAGCAGCTCCCCTGTGGAGGGAAACATTCAGTACTTC. Its translation is CASSSPVEGNIQYF. This rearrangement joins TRBV5-1 to TRBJ2-4, with D maybe TRBD2 (6 bases). The germline V gene has CDR1 SGHRS and CDR2 YFSETQ. Between the trimmed V and J ends, which lost 3 bases and 6 bases, there was a span of 13 bases. The CDR3 loop spans 14 amino acids.

This chain links TRBV12-3 or TRBV12-4 with TRBJ2-7, with a weak D call TRBD2 (7 bases). The CDR3 runs to 13 residues. Trimming shortened V by 2 bases and J by 5 bases, and 10 bases separated the two germline ends. The CDR3 nucleotides are TGTGCCAGCAGTTTATACGGGGGGCACGAGCAGTACTTC. It is translated as CASSLYGGHEQYF.

The chain couples TRBV13 to TRBJ1-2; TRBD1 aligns across 8 bases. The CDR3 covers 14 residues. V lost 3 bases, J lost 8 bases, and 8 bases stayed unmatched. Germline V gene data show CDR1 as PRHDT and CDR2 as FYEKMQ (reference sequence). This CDR3 is CASSLDRERRGYTF. The CDR3 DNA reads TGTGCCAGCAGCTTGGACAGGGAGAGAAGGGGCTACACCTTC.

V and J are TRBV6-2 or TRBV6-3 and TRBJ2-7, with D perhaps TRBD1 (5 bases). CDR1 and CDR2 (germline): MNHEY, SVGEGT. V lost 2 bases, J lost 5 bases, and 16 bases lay in between. This CDR3 has 15 residues. CDR3 amino acids: CASSYEFAGLDEQYF. DNA of the CDR3: TGTGCCAGCAGTTACGAGTTCGCAGGGCTCGACGAGCAGTACTTC.

This sequence joins TRBV7-2 and TRBJ2-3; D is possibly TRBD2 (6 bases). The CDR3 is made up of 15 amino acids. The ends were cut back, 3 bases at V and 1 base at J, with 11 bases in the middle. Germline assignment: CDR1 SGHTA and CDR2 FQGNSA. The CDR3 sequence is CASSFEGLRTDTQYF. DNA for the CDR3: TGTGCCAGCAGCTTCGAGGGACTCCGCACAGATACGCAGTATTTT.

The chain employs TRBV5-1 and TRBJ1-4, with D possibly TRBD1 on 6 matching bases. Per germline, CDR1 SGHRS and CDR2 YFSETQ. CDR3 length equals 14 residues. V shed 0 bases and J shed 7 bases, with 10 bases lying between them. CDR3: CASSLAGDSEKLFF. DNA of the CDR3: TGCGCCAGCAGCTTGGCAGGGGATAGTGAAAAACTGTTTTTT.

This rearrangement joins TRBV6-5 to TRBJ2-5, with 9 nucleotides matching TRBD2. In germline, CDR1 is MNHEY, CDR2 SVGAGI. J gave up 4 bases and V 5 bases, and 5 bases lay outside the gene matches. The CDR3 covers 14 residues. In DNA form, the CDR3 reads TGTGCCAGCAGTCGCGGGGGGGCCGGAGAGACCCAGTACTTC. Protein sequence: CASSRGGAGETQYF.

V is TRBV21-1 and J is TRBJ2-1; the table assigns TRBD2, which was not confirmed against the DNA. TRBV21-1 constitutes a pseudogene. This CDR3 spans 17 amino acids. The CDR3 DNA reads TGTGCCAGCAGCAGAAAGGGCCTACTAGCGGGGGACAATGAGCAGTTCTTC. It yields the protein CASSRKGLLAGDNEQFF.